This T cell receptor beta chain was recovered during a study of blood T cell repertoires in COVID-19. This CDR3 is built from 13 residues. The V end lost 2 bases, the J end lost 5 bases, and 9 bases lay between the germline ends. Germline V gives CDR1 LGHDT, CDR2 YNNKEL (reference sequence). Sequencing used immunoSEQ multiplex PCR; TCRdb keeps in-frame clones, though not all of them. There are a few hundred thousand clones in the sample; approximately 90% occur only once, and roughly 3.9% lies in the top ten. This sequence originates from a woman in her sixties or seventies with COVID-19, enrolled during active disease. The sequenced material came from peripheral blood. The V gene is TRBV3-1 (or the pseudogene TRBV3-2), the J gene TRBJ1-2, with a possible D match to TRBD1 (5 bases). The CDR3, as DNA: TGTGCCAGCAGCCAAATAGACAGTTATGGCTACACCTTC. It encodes CASSQIDSYGYTF.